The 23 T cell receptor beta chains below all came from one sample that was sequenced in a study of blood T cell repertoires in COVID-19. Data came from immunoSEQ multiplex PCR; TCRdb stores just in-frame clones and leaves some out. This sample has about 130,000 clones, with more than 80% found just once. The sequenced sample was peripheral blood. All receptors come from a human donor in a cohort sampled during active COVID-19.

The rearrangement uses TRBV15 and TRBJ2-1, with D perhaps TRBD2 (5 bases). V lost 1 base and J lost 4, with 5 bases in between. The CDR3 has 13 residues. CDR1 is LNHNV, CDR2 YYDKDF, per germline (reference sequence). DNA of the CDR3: TGTGCCACCAGCAGAGGGACTTACAATGAGCAGTTCTTC. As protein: CATSRGTYNEQFF.

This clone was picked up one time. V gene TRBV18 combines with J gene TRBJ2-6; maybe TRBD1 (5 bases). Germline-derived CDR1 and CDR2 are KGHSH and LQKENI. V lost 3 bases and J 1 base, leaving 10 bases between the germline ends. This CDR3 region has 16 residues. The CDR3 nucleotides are TGTGCCAGCTCACCTAGACAGCAGTCTGGGGCCAACGTCCTGACTTTC. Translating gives CASSPRQQSGANVLTF.

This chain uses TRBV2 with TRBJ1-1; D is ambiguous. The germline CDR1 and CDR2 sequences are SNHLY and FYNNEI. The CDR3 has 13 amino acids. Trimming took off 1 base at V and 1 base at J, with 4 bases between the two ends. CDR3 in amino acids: CASSEVRNTEAFF. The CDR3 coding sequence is TGTGCCAGCAGTGAAGTTAGGAACACTGAAGCTTTCTTT.

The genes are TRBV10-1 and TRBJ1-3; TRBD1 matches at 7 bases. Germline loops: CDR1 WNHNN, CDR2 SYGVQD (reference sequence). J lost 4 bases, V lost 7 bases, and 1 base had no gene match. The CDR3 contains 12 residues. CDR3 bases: TGCGCCAGCAAGGGACAGGGAAACACCATATATTTT. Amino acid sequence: CASKGQGNTIYF.

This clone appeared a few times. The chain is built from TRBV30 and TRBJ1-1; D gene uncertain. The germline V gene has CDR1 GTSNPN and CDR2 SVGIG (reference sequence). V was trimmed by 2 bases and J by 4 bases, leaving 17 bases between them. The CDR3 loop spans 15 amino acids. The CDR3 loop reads CAWSLGLTGSTEAFF. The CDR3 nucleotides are TGTGCCTGGAGTTTGGGTTTGACGGGGAGCACTGAAGCTTTCTTT.

The CDR3 region has the DNA TGTGCCAGCTCACCAGGGGGACACGTTCAGCCCCAGCATTTT. Its protein is CASSPGGHVQPQHF. This chain links TRBV18 with TRBJ1-5; D perhaps matches TRBD1 (6 bases). V shed 2 bases and J shed 6 bases, with 11 bases lying between them. There are 14 residues in the CDR3. CDR1 is KGHSH and CDR2 is LQKENI in the germline V gene.

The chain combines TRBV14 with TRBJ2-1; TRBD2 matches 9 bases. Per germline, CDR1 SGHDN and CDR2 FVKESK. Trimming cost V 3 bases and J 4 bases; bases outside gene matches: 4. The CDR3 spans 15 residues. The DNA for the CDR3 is TGTGCCAGCAGCCATAGCGGGGGTACTTACAATGAGCAGTTCTTC. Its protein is CASSHSGGTYNEQFF.

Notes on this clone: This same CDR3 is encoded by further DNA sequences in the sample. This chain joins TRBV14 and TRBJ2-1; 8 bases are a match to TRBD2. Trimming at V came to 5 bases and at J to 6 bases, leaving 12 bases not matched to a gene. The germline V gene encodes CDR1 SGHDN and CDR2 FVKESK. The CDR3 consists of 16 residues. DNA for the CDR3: TGTGCCAGCAGCTACTTGGGGGCGGGGGGCTCCAATGAGCAGTTCTTC. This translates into CASSYLGAGGSNEQFF.

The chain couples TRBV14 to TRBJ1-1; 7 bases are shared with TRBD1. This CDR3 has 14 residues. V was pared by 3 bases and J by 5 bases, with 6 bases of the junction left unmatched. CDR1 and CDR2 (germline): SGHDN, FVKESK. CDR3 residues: CASSQPTGRTEAFF. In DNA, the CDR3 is TGTGCCAGCAGCCAGCCGACAGGGAGGACTGAAGCTTTCTTT.

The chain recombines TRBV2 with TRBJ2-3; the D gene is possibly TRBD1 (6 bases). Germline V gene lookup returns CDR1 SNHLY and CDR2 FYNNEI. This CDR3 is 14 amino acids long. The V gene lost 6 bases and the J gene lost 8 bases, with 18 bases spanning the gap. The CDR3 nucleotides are TGTGCCAGCAGCCTCACCCAGGGGCAGGGTACGCAGTATTTT. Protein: CASSLTQGQGTQYF.

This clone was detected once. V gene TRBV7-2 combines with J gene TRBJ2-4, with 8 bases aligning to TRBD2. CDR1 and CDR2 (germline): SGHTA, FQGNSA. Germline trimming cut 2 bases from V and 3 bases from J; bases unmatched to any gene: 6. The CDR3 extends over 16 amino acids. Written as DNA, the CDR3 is TGTGCCAGCAGCTTACGGGCAGCGGGGGTCAAAAACATTCAGTACTTC. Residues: CASSLRAAGVKNIQYF.

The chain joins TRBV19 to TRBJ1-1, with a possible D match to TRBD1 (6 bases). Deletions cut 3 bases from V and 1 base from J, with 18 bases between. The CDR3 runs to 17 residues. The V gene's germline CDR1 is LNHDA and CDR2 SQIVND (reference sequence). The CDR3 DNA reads TGTGCCAGTAGTATTCACCCCGGGACAACAGGGAACACTGAAGCTTTCTTT. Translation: CASSIHPGTTGNTEAFF.

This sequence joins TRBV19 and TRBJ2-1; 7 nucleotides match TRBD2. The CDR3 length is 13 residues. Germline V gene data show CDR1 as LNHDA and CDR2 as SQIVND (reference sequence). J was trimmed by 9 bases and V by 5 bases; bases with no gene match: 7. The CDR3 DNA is TGTGCCAGTAGTTCCCTTGGCGGGGGTGAGCAGTTCTTC. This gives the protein CASSSLGGGEQFF.

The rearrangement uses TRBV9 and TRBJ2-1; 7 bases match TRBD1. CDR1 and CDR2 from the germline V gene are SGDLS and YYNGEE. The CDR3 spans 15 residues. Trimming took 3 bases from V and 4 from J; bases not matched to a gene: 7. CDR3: CASSARDSAYNEQFF. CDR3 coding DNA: TGTGCCAGCAGCGCCCGGGACAGCGCTTACAATGAGCAGTTCTTC.

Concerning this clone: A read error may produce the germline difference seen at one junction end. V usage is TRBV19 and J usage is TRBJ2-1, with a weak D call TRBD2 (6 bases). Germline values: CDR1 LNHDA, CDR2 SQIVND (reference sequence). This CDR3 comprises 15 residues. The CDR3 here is CASTIAETSYNEQFF. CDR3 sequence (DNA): TGTGCCAGTACTATAGCGGAGACGTCCTACAATGAGCAGTTCTTC.

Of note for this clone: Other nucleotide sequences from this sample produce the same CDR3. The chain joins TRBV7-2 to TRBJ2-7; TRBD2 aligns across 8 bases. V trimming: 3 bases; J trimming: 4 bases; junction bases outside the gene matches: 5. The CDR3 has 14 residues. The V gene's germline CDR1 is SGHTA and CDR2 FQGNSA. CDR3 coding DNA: TGTGCCAGCAGCTTGTCGGGGGGGCCGTACGAGCAGTACTTC. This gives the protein CASSLSGGPYEQYF. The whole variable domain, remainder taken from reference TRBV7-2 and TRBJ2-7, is GAGVSQSPSNKVTEKGKDVELRCDPISGHTALYWYRQSLGQGLEFLIYFQGNSAPDKSGLPSDRFSAERTGGSVSTLTIQRTQQEDSAVYLCASSLSGGPYEQYFGPGTRLTVT.

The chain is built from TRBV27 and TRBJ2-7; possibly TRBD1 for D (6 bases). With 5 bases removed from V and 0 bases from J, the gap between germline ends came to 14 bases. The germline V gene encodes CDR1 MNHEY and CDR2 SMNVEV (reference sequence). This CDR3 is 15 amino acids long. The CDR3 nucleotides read TGTGCCAGCAGTAGGTACAGGGTGAACTCCTACGAGCAGTACTTC. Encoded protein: CASSRYRVNSYEQYF.

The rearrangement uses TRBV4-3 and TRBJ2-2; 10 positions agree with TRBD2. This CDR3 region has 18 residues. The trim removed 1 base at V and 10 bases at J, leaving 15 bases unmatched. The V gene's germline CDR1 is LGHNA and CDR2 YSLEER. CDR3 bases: TGCGCCAGCAGCCAAGGAAAAACTAGCGGGAACATTTGGGAGGAGCTGTTTTTT. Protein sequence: CASSQGKTSGNIWEELFF.

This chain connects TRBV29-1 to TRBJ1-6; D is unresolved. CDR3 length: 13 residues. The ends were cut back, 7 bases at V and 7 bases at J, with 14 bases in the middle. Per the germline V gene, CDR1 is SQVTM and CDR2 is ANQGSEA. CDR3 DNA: TGCAGCGCTAAGAACGGGAGGAATTCACCCCTCCACTTT. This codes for CSAKNGRNSPLHF.

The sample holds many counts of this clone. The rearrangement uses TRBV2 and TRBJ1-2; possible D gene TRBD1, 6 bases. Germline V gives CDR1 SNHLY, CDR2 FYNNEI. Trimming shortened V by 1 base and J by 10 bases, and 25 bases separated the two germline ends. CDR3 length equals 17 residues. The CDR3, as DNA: TGTGCCAGCAGTGAAGGGGGCTTCAGGGACAACAGAGGGTACTACACCTTC. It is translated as CASSEGGFRDNRGYYTF.

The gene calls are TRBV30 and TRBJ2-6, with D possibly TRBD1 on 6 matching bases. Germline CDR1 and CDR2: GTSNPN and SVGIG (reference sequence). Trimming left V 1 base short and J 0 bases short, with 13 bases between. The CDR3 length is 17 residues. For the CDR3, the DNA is TGTGCCTGGAGTGGCCGGGACAAAATCTCTGGGGCCAACGTCCTGACTTTC. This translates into CAWSGRDKISGANVLTF.

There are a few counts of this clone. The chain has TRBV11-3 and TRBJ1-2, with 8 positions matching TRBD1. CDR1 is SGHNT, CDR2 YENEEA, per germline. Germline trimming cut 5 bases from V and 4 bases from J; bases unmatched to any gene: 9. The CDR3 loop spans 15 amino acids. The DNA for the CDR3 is TGTGCCAGCAGCGCGACCAGCCAGGGGGCCTATGGCTACACCTTC. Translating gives CASSATSQGAYGYTF. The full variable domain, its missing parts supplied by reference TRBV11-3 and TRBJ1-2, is EAGVVQSPRYKIIEKKQPVAFWCNPISGHNTLYWYLQNLGQGPELLIRYENEEAVDDSQLPKDRFSAERLKGVDSTLKIQPAELGDSAVYLCASSATSQGAYGYTFGSGTRLTVV.

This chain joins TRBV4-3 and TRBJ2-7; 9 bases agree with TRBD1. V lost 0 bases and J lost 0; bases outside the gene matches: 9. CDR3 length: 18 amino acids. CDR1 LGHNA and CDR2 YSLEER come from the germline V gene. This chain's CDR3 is CASSQEVVGTGNSYEQYF. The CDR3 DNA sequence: TGCGCCAGCAGCCAAGAAGTAGTCGGGACAGGGAACTCCTACGAGCAGTACTTC.